The rows below give T cell receptor beta chains drawn from one sample of a study of beta chain features in type 1 diabetes. Produced via immunoSEQ multiplex PCR; TCRdb's table is partial and in-frame only. This sample carries about 59,000 clones, about 55% of them seen once, and the ten largest clones take roughly 2.2%. Sequenced material: Tregs from blood. The origin of the receptors is a woman between 18 and 29 years old in good health. Both conserved end residues are part of each CDR3. Each record gives: clone size, J gene, D gene, V gene, CDR3 DNA, CDR3 protein. The D gene is left open where the match is weak. Rows give clone size only sometimes, using once, few, many, or a class for an expanded clone.

clone size: few
J gene: TRBJ2-1
D gene: .
V gene: TRBV10-3
CDR3 DNA: TGTGCCGCCCGGGGGACGTACAATGAGCAGTTCTTC
CDR3 protein: CAARGTYNEQFF

clone size: .
J gene: TRBJ2-7
D gene: .
V gene: TRBV20-1
CDR3 DNA: TGCAGTGCTAGAGATCGTCAGGAGCAGTACTTC
CDR3 protein: CSARDRQEQYF

clone size: few
J gene: TRBJ1-2
D gene: .
V gene: TRBV7-2
CDR3 DNA: TGTGCCAGCAGCACACGGACGGGGAACTATGGCTACACCTTC
CDR3 protein: CASSTRTGNYGYTF

clone size: .
J gene: TRBJ2-2
D gene: .
V gene: TRBV7-2
CDR3 DNA: TGTGCCAGCAGCTTAGATAGGAGCGTGGAGCTGTTTTTT
CDR3 protein: CASSLDRSVELFF

clone size: .
J gene: TRBJ2-3
D gene: .
V gene: TRBV4-3
CDR3 DNA: TGCGCCAGCAGCCAAGTACACGGGGCAGATACGCAGTATTTT
CDR3 protein: CASSQVHGADTQYF

clone size: .
J gene: TRBJ2-5
D gene: TRBD1
V gene: TRBV5-6
CDR3 DNA: TGTGCCAGCACCGGGACAGGGCATCCCCAAGAGACCCAGTACTTC
CDR3 protein: CASTGTGHPQETQYF

clone size: few
J gene: TRBJ2-3
D gene: TRBD2
V gene: TRBV30
CDR3 DNA: TGTGCCTGGAGTTCGGGACTAGCGGTAACAGATACGCAGTATTTT
CDR3 protein: CAWSSGLAVTDTQYF

clone size: once
J gene: TRBJ2-1
D gene: .
V gene: TRBV5-1
CDR3 DNA: TGCGCCAGCAGCTTGGGGAGGGCCCTCTACAATGAGCAGTTCTTC
CDR3 protein: CASSLGRALYNEQFF

clone size: .
J gene: TRBJ1-3
D gene: TRBD1
V gene: TRBV5-1
CDR3 DNA: TGCGCCAGCAGCTTGACGGGGGACAGCTCTGGAAACACCATATATTTT
CDR3 protein: CASSLTGDSSGNTIYF

clone size: few
J gene: TRBJ2-7
D gene: TRBD2
V gene: TRBV6-5
CDR3 DNA: TGTGCCAGCAGCCGACTAGCGGGGTCCTACGAGCAGTACTTC
CDR3 protein: CASSRLAGSYEQYF

clone size: .
J gene: TRBJ2-3
D gene: .
V gene: TRBV15
CDR3 DNA: TGTGCCACCAGCAGAGGAGGGGGAGTTTCAGCTACGCAGTATTTT
CDR3 protein: CATSRGGGVSATQYF

clone size: .
J gene: TRBJ2-1
D gene: TRBD2
V gene: TRBV30
CDR3 DNA: TGTGCCTGGAGTGAAGGGACTAGCGGGTCCTACAATGAGCAGTTCTTC
CDR3 protein: CAWSEGTSGSYNEQFF

clone size: .
J gene: TRBJ2-1
D gene: TRBD2
V gene: TRBV5-1
CDR3 DNA: TGCGCCAGCAGCAAAGGACTAGCGGGAGGCCTCAACAATGAGCAGTTCTTC
CDR3 protein: CASSKGLAGGLNNEQFF

clone size: .
J gene: TRBJ1-1
D gene: .
V gene: TRBV6-5
CDR3 DNA: TGTGCCAGCAGTTATTGGGGGGAGGCTTTCTTT
CDR3 protein: CASSYWGEAFF

clone size: medium-sized
J gene: TRBJ1-2
D gene: .
V gene: TRBV7-8
CDR3 DNA: TGTGCCAGCAGCTTCTCGTACAGCGGCTATGGCTACACCTTC
CDR3 protein: CASSFSYSGYGYTF

clone size: few
J gene: TRBJ2-7
D gene: TRBD1
V gene: TRBV11-2
CDR3 DNA: TGTGCCAGCAGCAGGGACAGCTACGAGCAGTACTTC
CDR3 protein: CASSRDSYEQYF

clone size: .
J gene: TRBJ2-4
D gene: .
V gene: TRBV5-1
CDR3 DNA: TGCGCCAGCAGCTTGGACTCGTGGGGGGACATTCAGTACTTC
CDR3 protein: CASSLDSWGDIQYF

clone size: .
J gene: TRBJ2-7
D gene: TRBD2
V gene: TRBV7-9
CDR3 DNA: TGTGCCAGCAGCTTGGGGGGGAGCGCCTACGAGCAGTACTTC
CDR3 protein: CASSLGGSAYEQYF

clone size: .
J gene: TRBJ1-2
D gene: .
V gene: TRBV7-8
CDR3 DNA: TGTGCCAGCAGCTTTGGACAGCTTAACTATGGCTACACCTTC
CDR3 protein: CASSFGQLNYGYTF

clone size: .
J gene: TRBJ2-3
D gene: TRBD2
V gene: TRBV6-1
CDR3 DNA: TGTGCCAGCAGTGACCGGCCTAGCGGGTATAGCACAGATACGCAGTATTTT
CDR3 protein: CASSDRPSGYSTDTQYF

clone size: .
J gene: TRBJ2-7
D gene: TRBD1
V gene: TRBV19
CDR3 DNA: TGTGCCAGTAGGGGGATCGGGACAGTTAACTACGAGCAGTACTTC
CDR3 protein: CASRGIGTVNYEQYF

clone size: .
J gene: TRBJ2-2
D gene: TRBD1
V gene: TRBV5-1
CDR3 DNA: TGCGCCAGCAGCTCACTGACAGGGCACACCGGGGAGCTGTTTTTT
CDR3 protein: CASSSLTGHTGELFF

clone size: few
J gene: TRBJ1-5
D gene: .
V gene: TRBV2
CDR3 DNA: TGTGCCAGCAGTGGCCAGGGAGGGAATCAGCCCCAGCATTTT
CDR3 protein: CASSGQGGNQPQHF

clone size: .
J gene: TRBJ1-2
D gene: .
V gene: TRBV7-9
CDR3 DNA: TGTGCCAGCAGCTTAGGGTCCCCCAGGGGTAACTATGGCTACACCTTC
CDR3 protein: CASSLGSPRGNYGYTF

clone size: .
J gene: TRBJ1-5
D gene: TRBD1
V gene: TRBV7-9
CDR3 DNA: TGTGCCAGCAACACAGGGGTAAATCAGCCCCAGCATTTT
CDR3 protein: CASNTGVNQPQHF

clone size: once
J gene: TRBJ1-1
D gene: .
V gene: TRBV5-1
CDR3 DNA: TGCGCCAGCAGCTTGGGGGGAGCGAACACTGAAGCTTTCTTT
CDR3 protein: CASSLGGANTEAFF

clone size: .
J gene: TRBJ2-5
D gene: TRBD1
V gene: TRBV19
CDR3 DNA: TGTGCCAGTAGTCCGTGGGACAGGCAAGAGACCCAGTACTTC
CDR3 protein: CASSPWDRQETQYF

clone size: .
J gene: TRBJ1-2
D gene: TRBD1
V gene: TRBV28
CDR3 DNA: TGTGCCAGCAGCAGGGGACAGAGATTCTATGGCTACACCTTC
CDR3 protein: CASSRGQRFYGYTF

clone size: .
J gene: TRBJ1-2
D gene: TRBD1
V gene: TRBV25-1
CDR3 DNA: TGTGCCAGCAGTGAAGGTGCAGGGACAGATGGCTACACCTTC
CDR3 protein: CASSEGAGTDGYTF

clone size: .
J gene: TRBJ1-2
D gene: TRBD1
V gene: TRBV4-2
CDR3 DNA: TGTGCCAGCCGACCGGACAGGGCAAATGGCTACACCTTC
CDR3 protein: CASRPDRANGYTF

clone size: .
J gene: TRBJ2-1
D gene: .
V gene: TRBV5-6
CDR3 DNA: TGTGCCAGCAGCTTGTTCAAGCTTTCGGGGTACAATGAGCAGTTCTTC
CDR3 protein: CASSLFKLSGYNEQFF

clone size: .
J gene: TRBJ2-7
D gene: TRBD2
V gene: TRBV6-5
CDR3 DNA: TGTGCCAGCAGGCTAGCGGGGCCGGGGTACGAGCAGTACTTC
CDR3 protein: CASRLAGPGYEQYF

clone size: .
J gene: TRBJ2-7
D gene: TRBD2
V gene: TRBV7-3
CDR3 DNA: TGTGCCAGCAGGTTGCGGGAGGGCCGCGACGAGCAGTACTTC
CDR3 protein: CASRLREGRDEQYF

clone size: .
J gene: TRBJ1-1
D gene: .
V gene: TRBV5-1
CDR3 DNA: TGCGCCAGCAGCTCCCAGGGGAACACTGAAGCTTTCTTT
CDR3 protein: CASSSQGNTEAFF

clone size: .
J gene: TRBJ1-2
D gene: .
V gene: TRBV5-1
CDR3 DNA: TGCGCCAGCAGCTTGGACAGTAATGGCTACACCTTC
CDR3 protein: CASSLDSNGYTF

clone size: few
J gene: TRBJ1-1
D gene: .
V gene: TRBV18
CDR3 DNA: TGTGCCAGCTCACCAATGGAGATCTTAAACACTGAAGCTTTCTTT
CDR3 protein: CASSPMEILNTEAFF

clone size: .
J gene: TRBJ1-2
D gene: .
V gene: TRBV6-1
CDR3 DNA: TGTGCCAGCAGTGAAGCGGTAGGGCAGGGATCCGGCTACACCTTC
CDR3 protein: CASSEAVGQGSGYTF

clone size: .
J gene: TRBJ2-1
D gene: .
V gene: TRBV5-1
CDR3 DNA: TGCGCCAGCAGCTTGGACTTCAATGAGCAGTTCTTC
CDR3 protein: CASSLDFNEQFF

clone size: .
J gene: TRBJ2-6
D gene: TRBD2
V gene: TRBV4-3
CDR3 DNA: TGCGCCAGCAGCCAGGTAGCGGGGGGGGCTGGGGCCAACGTCCTGACTTTC
CDR3 protein: CASSQVAGGAGANVLTF

clone size: .
J gene: TRBJ1-3
D gene: .
V gene: TRBV7-2
CDR3 DNA: TGTGCCAGCAGCTTTTTTGCCAGCTCTGGAAACACCATATATTTT
CDR3 protein: CASSFFASSGNTIYF

clone size: .
J gene: TRBJ2-7
D gene: TRBD2
V gene: TRBV4-2
CDR3 DNA: TGTGCCAGCAGCCAGGGCCTGGGACTAGCGGGAGGGTACGAGCAGTACTTC
CDR3 protein: CASSQGLGLAGGYEQYF

clone size: once
J gene: TRBJ2-1
D gene: .
V gene: TRBV7-7
CDR3 DNA: TGTGCTAGCAGCTTATTCCTAGCCGATGAGCAGTTCTTC
CDR3 protein: CASSLFLADEQFF

clone size: few
J gene: TRBJ2-1
D gene: TRBD2
V gene: TRBV18
CDR3 DNA: TGTGCCAGCTCACCACCGGGACTAGCGGGGGGGCTCAATGAGCAGTTCTTC
CDR3 protein: CASSPPGLAGGLNEQFF

clone size: .
J gene: TRBJ2-7
D gene: TRBD2
V gene: TRBV5-4
CDR3 DNA: TGTGCCAGCAGCTTGGGACTAGCAGAGTACGAGCAGTACTTC
CDR3 protein: CASSLGLAEYEQYF

clone size: .
J gene: TRBJ2-1
D gene: .
V gene: TRBV7-2
CDR3 DNA: TGTGCCAGCAGCTTACTACATCGGCAGGGCCTAAACACCTACAATGAGCAGTTCTTC
CDR3 protein: CASSLLHRQGLNTYNEQFF